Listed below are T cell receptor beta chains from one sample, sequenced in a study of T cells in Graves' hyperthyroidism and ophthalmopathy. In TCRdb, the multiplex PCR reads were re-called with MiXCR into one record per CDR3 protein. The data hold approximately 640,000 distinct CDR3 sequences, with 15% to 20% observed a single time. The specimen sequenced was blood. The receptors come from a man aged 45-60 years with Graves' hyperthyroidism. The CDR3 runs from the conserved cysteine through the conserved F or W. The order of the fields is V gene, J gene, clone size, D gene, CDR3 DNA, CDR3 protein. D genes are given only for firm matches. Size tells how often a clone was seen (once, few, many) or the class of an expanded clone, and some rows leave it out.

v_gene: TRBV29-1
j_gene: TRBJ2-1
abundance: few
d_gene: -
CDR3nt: TGCAGCGTTGAAGGGAGGACCGGGAATGAGCAGTTCTTC
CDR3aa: CSVEGRTGNEQFF

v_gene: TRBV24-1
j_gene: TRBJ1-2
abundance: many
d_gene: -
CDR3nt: TGTGCCACCAGTGATTTGGACAAAAGGGGCTACACCTTC
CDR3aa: CATSDLDKRGYTF

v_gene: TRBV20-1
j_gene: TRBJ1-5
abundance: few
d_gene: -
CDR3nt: TGCAGTGCGCGGGACCTCGGCAATCAGCCCCAGCATTTT
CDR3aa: CSARDLGNQPQHF

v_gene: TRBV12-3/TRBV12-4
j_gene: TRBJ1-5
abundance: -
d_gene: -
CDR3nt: TGTGCCAGCAGCCATAGCGGGCCCCAGCATTTT
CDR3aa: CASSHSGPQHF

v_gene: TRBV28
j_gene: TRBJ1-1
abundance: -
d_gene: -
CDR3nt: TGTGCCACCCTTTCGAACACTGAAGCTTCCTTT
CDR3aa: CATLSNTEASF

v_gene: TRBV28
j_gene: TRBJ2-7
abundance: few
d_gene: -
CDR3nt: TGTGCCAGCAGCCTCCTACCCTACGAGCAGTACTTC
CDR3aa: CASSLLPYEQYF

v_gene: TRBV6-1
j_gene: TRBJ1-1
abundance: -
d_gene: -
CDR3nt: TGTGCCAGCAGTACCCCGGGTGGGAACACTGAAGCTTTCTTT
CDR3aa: CASSTPGGNTEAFF

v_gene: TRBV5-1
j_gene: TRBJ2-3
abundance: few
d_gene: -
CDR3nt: TGCGCCAGCAGCTTGCCAGGGTCCACAGATACGCAGTATTTT
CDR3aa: CASSLPGSTDTQYF

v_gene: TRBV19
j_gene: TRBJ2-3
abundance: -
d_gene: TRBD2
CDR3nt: TGTGCCAGTACCCTTAGCGGGAGGAGCACAGATACGCAGTATTTT
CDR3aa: CASTLSGRSTDTQYF

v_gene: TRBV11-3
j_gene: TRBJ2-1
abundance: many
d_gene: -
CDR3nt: TGTGCCAGCAGCTTAGGCGTTAGCGGTTACAATGAGCAGTTCTTC
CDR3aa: CASSLGVSGYNEQFF

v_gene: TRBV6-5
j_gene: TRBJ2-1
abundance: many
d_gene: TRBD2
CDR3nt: TGTGCCAGCAGTTACGAGGGTAGCGGGAGTAGAAATGAGCAGTTCTTC
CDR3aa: CASSYEGSGSRNEQFF

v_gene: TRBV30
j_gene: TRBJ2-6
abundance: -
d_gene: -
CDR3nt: TGTGCCTGGAGTACTAGGGCGCTCCTCTCTGGGGCCAACGTCCTGACTTTC
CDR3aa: CAWSTRALLSGANVLTF

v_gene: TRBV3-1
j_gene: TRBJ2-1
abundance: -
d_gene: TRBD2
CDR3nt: TGTGCCAGCAGCCCCAGGGAGGGGAGTCGACACAATGAGCAGTTCTTC
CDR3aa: CASSPREGSRHNEQFF